These 11 T cell receptor beta chains were all obtained from the same sample, sequenced in a study of blood T cell repertoires in COVID-19. The method was immunoSEQ multiplex PCR; TCRdb's version includes in-frame clones alone and lacks a portion of them. The table lists over 200,000 clones, 80% to 90% of them singletons. Sequenced: peripheral blood. The receptors shown here come from a woman in her forties or fifties with active or convalescent COVID-19.

This sequence joins TRBV2 and TRBJ2-5, with 8 bases identical to TRBD1. The CDR3 totals 13 residues. CDR1 and CDR2 (germline): SNHLY, FYNNEI. V dropped 6 bases and J dropped 5; count of bases not matched to a gene: 5. The DNA for the CDR3 is TGTGCCAGCAGGACAGGGGTGAGGGAGACCCAGTACTTC. Protein: CASRTGVRETQYF.

This clone came up once. The chain uses TRBV11-2 and TRBJ2-2; D possibly corresponds to TRBD2 (6 bases). The germline V gene encodes CDR1 SGHAT and CDR2 FQNNGV. The CDR3 runs to 14 residues. V was cut by 5 bases and J by 6 bases, with 13 bases left in between. The CDR3, as DNA: TGTGCCAGCAGCCGGACTATCGGGGCCGGGGAGCTGTTTTTT. Translating gives CASSRTIGAGELFF. The whole variable domain, remainder taken from reference TRBV11-2 and TRBJ2-2, is EAGVAQSPRYKIIEKRQSVAFWCNPISGHATLYWYQQILGQGPKLLIQFQNNGVVDDSQLPKDRFSAERLKGVDSTLKIQPAKLEDSAVYLCASSRTIGAGELFFGEGSRLTVL.

This chain links TRBV5-1 with TRBJ2-2; 7 bases are shared with TRBD2. The junction had 17 bases not matched to a gene; V was cut back by 5 bases and J by 4 bases. In germline, CDR1 is SGHRS, CDR2 YFSETQ. This CDR3 spans 18 amino acids. The CDR3 here is CASRGGNGPRPITGELFF. The CDR3 coding sequence is TGCGCCAGCAGGGGAGGGAACGGTCCCCGGCCCATCACCGGGGAGCTGTTTTTT.

The chain is built from TRBV13 and TRBJ1-4; D unresolved. This CDR3 is built from 15 residues. The germline V gene has CDR1 PRHDT and CDR2 FYEKMQ (reference sequence). Trimming removed 5 bases from V and 8 bases from J, with 18 bases in between. The CDR3 DNA is TGTGCCAGCAGCCTATCCGGGGTCGGGAACGAAAAACTGTTTTTT. Residues: CASSLSGVGNEKLFF.

The chain employs TRBV19 and TRBJ1-3; D remains ambiguous. The germline V gene encodes CDR1 LNHDA and CDR2 SQIVND (reference sequence). The CDR3 covers 12 residues. CDR3 in amino acids: CGAGSGGNTIYF. DNA for the CDR3: TGTGGAGCGGGGAGTGGAGGAAACACCATATATTTT.

The rearrangement links TRBV15 to TRBJ2-5; 7 nucleotides agree with TRBD2. Germline values: CDR1 LNHNV, CDR2 YYDKDF (reference sequence). Trimming removed 4 bases from V and 7 bases from J; junction bases left unmatched: 12. The CDR3 spans 15 residues. The CDR3 region is CATSTGLVESGTQYF. CDR3 coding DNA: TGTGCCACCAGCACTGGACTAGTTGAATCGGGGACCCAGTACTTC.

The chain uses TRBV24-1 and TRBJ2-1; weak D call: TRBD1 (6 bases). CDR1 is KGHDR and CDR2 is SFDVKD in the germline V gene. The CDR3 is made up of 13 amino acids. V dropped 4 bases and J dropped 15 bases, with 18 bases sitting between them. This chain's CDR3 is CATSESQGGRGFF. Written as DNA, the CDR3 is TGTGCCACCAGTGAGTCACAGGGTGGGAGAGGGTTCTTC.

V gene TRBV6-6 combines with J gene TRBJ2-3, with 10 bases aligning to TRBD1. The germline V gene has CDR1 MNHNY and CDR2 SVGAGI (reference sequence). This CDR3 contains 20 residues. Trimming removed 5 bases from V and 0 bases from J; junction bases left unmatched: 17. CDR3 loop: CASSPHRTGGRRGSTDTQYF. The CDR3 DNA reads TGTGCCAGCAGTCCCCATCGGACAGGGGGTAGGCGGGGGAGCACAGATACGCAGTATTTT.

J is TRBJ2-1 and V is TRBV6-5, with D perhaps TRBD2 (5 bases). The V gene's germline CDR1 is MNHEY and CDR2 SVGAGI. The CDR3 consists of 16 residues. Trimming took 0 bases from V and 12 from J, leaving 21 bases between them. Here the CDR3 reads CASSYSGSAQKSGQFF. The DNA for the CDR3 is TGTGCCAGCAGTTACTCGGGTAGCGCGCAGAAAAGTGGGCAGTTCTTC.

This clone came up once. The CDR3 DNA reads TGTGCCAGCAGTTCCACCAGGGACAGGGTGGGTTCACCCCTCCACTTT. As protein: CASSSTRDRVGSPLHF. This sequence joins TRBV6-5 and TRBJ1-6; 9 nucleotides agree with TRBD1. The germline V gene has CDR1 MNHEY and CDR2 SVGAGI. The CDR3 totals 16 residues. The trim removed 4 bases at V and 9 bases at J, leaving 10 bases unmatched.

The chain joins TRBV2 to TRBJ1-4, with a possible D match to TRBD1 (6 bases). This CDR3 is built from 14 residues. Germline loops: CDR1 SNHLY, CDR2 FYNNEI. Trimming stripped 8 bases from V and 2 bases from J, with 12 bases between. The CDR3 here is CASQGPGTNEKLFF. Here the CDR3 DNA reads TGTGCCAGCCAGGGGCCAGGGACTAATGAAAAACTGTTTTTT.